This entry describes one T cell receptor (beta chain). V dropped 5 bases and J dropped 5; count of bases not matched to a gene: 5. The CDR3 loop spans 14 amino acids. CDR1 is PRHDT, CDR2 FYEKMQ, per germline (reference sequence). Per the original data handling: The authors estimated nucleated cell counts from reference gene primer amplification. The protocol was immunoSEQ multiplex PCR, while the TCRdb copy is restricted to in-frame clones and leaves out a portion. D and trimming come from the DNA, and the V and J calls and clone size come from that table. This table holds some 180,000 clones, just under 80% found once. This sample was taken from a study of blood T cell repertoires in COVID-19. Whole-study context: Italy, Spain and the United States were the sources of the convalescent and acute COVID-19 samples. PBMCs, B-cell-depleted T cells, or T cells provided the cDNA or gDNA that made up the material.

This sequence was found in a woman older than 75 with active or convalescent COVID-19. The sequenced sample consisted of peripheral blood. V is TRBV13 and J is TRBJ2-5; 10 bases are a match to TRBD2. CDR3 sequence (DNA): TGTGCCAGCAGCCTTACGACTAGCGGGGAGACCCAGTACTTC. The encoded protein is CASSLTTSGETQYF.